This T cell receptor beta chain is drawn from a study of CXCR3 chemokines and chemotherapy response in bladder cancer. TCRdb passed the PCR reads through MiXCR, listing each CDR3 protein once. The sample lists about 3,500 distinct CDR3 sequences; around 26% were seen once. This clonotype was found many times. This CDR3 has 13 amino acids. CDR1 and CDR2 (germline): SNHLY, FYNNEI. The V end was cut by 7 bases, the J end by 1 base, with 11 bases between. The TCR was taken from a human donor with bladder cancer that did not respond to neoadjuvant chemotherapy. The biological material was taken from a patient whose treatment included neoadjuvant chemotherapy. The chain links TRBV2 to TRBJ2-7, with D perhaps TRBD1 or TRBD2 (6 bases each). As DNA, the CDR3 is TGTGCCAGCAATCGCGGGACATCCTACGAGCAGTACTTC. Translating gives CASNRGTSYEQYF.